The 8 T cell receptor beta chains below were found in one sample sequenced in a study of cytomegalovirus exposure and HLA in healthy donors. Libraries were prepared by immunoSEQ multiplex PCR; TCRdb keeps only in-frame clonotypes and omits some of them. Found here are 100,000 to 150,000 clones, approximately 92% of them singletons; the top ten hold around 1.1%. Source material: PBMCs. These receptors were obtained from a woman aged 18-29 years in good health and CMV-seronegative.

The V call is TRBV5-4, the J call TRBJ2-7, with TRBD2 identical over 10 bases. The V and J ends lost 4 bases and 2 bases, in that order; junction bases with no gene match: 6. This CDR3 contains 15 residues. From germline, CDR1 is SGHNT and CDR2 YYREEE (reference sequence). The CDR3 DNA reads TGTGCCAGCAGCCCCTCTAGCGGGAGTCCCTACGAGCAGTACTTC. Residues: CASSPSSGSPYEQYF.

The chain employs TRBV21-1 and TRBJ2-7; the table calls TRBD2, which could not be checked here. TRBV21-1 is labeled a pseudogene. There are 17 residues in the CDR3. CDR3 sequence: CARPGLAEPLFLYEQYF. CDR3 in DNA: TGTGCCAGGCCGGGACTAGCGGAGCCCCTGTTTCTGTACGAGCAGTACTTC.

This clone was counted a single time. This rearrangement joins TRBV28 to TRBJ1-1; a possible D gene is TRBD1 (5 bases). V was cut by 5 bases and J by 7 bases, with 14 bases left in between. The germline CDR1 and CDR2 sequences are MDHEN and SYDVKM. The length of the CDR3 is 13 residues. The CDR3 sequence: CASSPTGSGEAFF. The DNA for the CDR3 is TGTGCCAGCAGTCCTACAGGCTCCGGTGAAGCTTTCTTT.

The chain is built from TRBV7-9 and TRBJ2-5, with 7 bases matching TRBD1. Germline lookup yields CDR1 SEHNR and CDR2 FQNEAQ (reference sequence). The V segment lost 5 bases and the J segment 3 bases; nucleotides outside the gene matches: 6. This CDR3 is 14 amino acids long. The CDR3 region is CASSADRDKETQYF. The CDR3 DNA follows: TGTGCCAGCAGCGCCGACAGGGATAAAGAGACCCAGTACTTC.

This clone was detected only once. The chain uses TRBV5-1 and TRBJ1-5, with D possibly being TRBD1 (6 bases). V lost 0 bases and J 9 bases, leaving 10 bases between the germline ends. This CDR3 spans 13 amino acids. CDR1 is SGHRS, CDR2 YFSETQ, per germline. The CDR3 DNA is TGCGCCAGCAGCTTGGAGGGGGTTGGGCCCCAGCATTTT. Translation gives CASSLEGVGPQHF. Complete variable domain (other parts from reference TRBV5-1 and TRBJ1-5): KAGVTQTPRYLIKTRGQQVTLSCSPISGHRSVSWYQQTPGQGLQFLFEYFSETQRNKGNFPGRFSGRQFSNSRSEMNVSTLELGDSALYLCASSLEGVGPQHFGDGTRLSIL.

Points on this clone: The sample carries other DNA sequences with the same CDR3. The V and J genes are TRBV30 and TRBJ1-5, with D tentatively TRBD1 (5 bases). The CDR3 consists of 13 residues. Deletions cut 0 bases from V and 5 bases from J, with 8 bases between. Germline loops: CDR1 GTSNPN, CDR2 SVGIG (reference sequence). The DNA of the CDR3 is TGTGCCTGGAGTGTACAAGGGGATCAGCCCCAGCATTTT. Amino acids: CAWSVQGDQPQHF.

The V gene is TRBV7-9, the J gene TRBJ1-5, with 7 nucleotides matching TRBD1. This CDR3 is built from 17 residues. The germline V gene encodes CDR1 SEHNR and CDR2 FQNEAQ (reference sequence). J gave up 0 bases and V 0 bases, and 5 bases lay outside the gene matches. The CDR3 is CASSLARDSISNQPQHF. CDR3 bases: TGTGCCAGCAGCTTAGCCAGGGACAGTATTAGCAATCAGCCCCAGCATTTT.

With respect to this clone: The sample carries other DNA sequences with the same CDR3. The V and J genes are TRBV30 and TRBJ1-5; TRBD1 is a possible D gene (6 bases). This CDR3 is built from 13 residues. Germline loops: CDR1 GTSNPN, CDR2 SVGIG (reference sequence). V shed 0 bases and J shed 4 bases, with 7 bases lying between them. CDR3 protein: CAWSVQGNQPQHF. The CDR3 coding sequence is TGTGCCTGGAGTGTACAGGGAAATCAGCCCCAGCATTTT.